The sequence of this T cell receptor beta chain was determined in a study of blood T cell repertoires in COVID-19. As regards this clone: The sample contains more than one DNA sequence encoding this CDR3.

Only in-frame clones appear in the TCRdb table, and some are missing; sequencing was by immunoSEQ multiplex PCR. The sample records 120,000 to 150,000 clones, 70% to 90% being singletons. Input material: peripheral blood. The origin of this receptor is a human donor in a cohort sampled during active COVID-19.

The CDR3 DNA sequence: TGTGCCAGCTCACCTACAGATAGCAATCAGCCCCAGCATTTT. It specifies CASSPTDSNQPQHF. The rearrangement joins TRBV18 to TRBJ1-5; no firm D call. CDR1 and CDR2 (germline): KGHSH, LQKENI. The CDR3 has 14 amino acids. Deletions cut 3 bases from V and 0 bases from J, with 6 bases between.